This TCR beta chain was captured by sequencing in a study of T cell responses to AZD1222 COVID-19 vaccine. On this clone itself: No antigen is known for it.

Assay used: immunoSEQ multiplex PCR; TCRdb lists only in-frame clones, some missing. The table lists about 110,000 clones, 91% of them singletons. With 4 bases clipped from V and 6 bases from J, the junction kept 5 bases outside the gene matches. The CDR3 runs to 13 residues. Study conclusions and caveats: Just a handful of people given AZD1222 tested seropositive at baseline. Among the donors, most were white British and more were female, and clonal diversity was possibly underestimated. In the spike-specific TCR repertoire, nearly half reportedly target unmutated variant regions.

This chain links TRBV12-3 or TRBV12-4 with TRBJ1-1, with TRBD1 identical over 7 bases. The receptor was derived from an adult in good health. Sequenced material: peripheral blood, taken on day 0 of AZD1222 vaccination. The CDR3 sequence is CASSYRGTAEAFF. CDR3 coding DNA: TGTGCCAGCAGTTACAGGGGAACGGCTGAAGCTTTCTTT.